What follows are 2 T cell receptor beta chains derived from one specimen sequenced in a study of identifying expanded T cells in peripheral blood. Assay: immunoSEQ multiplex PCR; the TCRdb copy retains only in-frame clones and omits some. The sample consists of 60,000 or so clones, around 83% of them appearing once. The material sequenced was blood. The receptors derive from a person aged 18 to 75 in good health.

V usage is TRBV5-6 and J usage is TRBJ1-5, with 8 bases identical to TRBD1. The V segment lost 2 bases and the J segment 2 bases; nucleotides outside the gene matches: 3. This CDR3 has 15 amino acids. Germline V CDR1 and CDR2: SGHDT, YYEEEE. CDR3 amino acids: CASSLNRGGNQPQHF. CDR3 in DNA: TGTGCCAGCAGCTTAAACAGGGGGGGCAATCAGCCCCAGCATTTT.

The chain has TRBV29-1 and TRBJ2-7, with a tentative D call TRBD2 (6 bases). There are 13 residues in the CDR3. The germline gives CDR1 SQVTM, CDR2 ANQGSEA. Between the trimmed V and J ends, which lost 6 bases and 3 bases, there was a span of 15 bases. CDR3 sequence reads: CSVKGGNYYEQYF. CDR3 nucleotide sequence: TGCAGCGTAAAGGGCGGGAACTACTACGAGCAGTACTTC.